This T cell receptor (beta chain) was observed in a study of Ad26.COV2.S vaccination and SARS-CoV-2 variants. As for the study in general: Enrolled in COV1001, the donor was in the Ad26.COV2.S trial arm, which received the vaccine. Regarding the study as a whole: Vaccine and placebo groups showed comparable non-spike TCR breadth. From the TCR breadth and depth analyses, total T cell responses may have been underestimated.

Specified treatment: around 19 received Ad26.COV2.S at low or high dose, single or two shots; 5 received placebo; per-sample allocation not given. Sampling took place 63 days after the first vaccine or placebo injection. Recruitment in Boston yielded a donor of adult age, 18-55 years. Only in-frame clones appear in the TCRdb table, and some are missing; sequencing was by immunoSEQ multiplex PCR. The sample holds approximately 350,000 clones, roughly 91% seen once. The CDR3 contains 13 residues. Germline CDR1 is LNHDA and CDR2 is SQIVND (reference sequence). Between the trimmed V and J ends, which lost 5 bases and 7 bases, there was a span of 9 bases. This clone showed up just a few times. The antigen remains undetermined.

The TCR originated in a person aged 18-60 years who received the Ad26.COV2.S COVID-19 vaccine or a placebo. The V call is TRBV19, the J call TRBJ1-6; the D gene is possibly TRBD1 (6 bases). Sequencing used peripheral blood, obtained in a trial of Ad26.COV2.S vaccine versus placebo. The chain's CDR3 is CASSQGQNSPLHF. The CDR3 DNA follows: TGTGCCAGTAGTCAAGGACAGAATTCACCCCTCCACTTT.